Each of the 26 T cell receptor beta chains below was sequenced from the same sample in a study of T-cell reconstitution after alpha-beta-depleted transplantation in children. Unique molecular identifiers were incorporated during preparation of the TCRbeta library. MiXCR, applied by TCRdb to the PCR reads, yields one record per CDR3 protein. The sample lists about 980,000 distinct CDR3 sequences; about 30% were seen once. The source was PBMCs, mostly from graft donor cells, collected 360 days after TCRalphabeta/CD19-depleted stem cell transplant. These receptors originate from a boy under three years old who had a stem cell transplant for SCID, so the T cells may come from the graft donor.

This clonotype turned up a few times. J is TRBJ2-2 and V is TRBV20-1; D is possibly TRBD2 (6 bases). This CDR3 is built from 13 residues. Germline V CDR1 and CDR2: DFQATT, SNEGSKA (reference sequence). The V gene lost 6 bases and the J gene lost 7 bases, with 15 bases spanning the gap. The CDR3 coding sequence is TGCAGTGCCAAACGGTGGGGGGACGGGGAGCTGTTTTTT. It codes for CSAKRWGDGELFF.

This clonotype was recorded at least ten times. The chain is built from TRBV5-1 and TRBJ2-1, with 7 nucleotides matching TRBD2. This CDR3 is built from 15 residues. The germline V gene encodes CDR1 SGHRS and CDR2 YFSETQ. The trim removed 6 bases at V and 6 bases at J, leaving 12 bases unmatched. The CDR3 region has the DNA TGCGCCAGCACCTTATCGGGGGGTCCGGGCAATGAGCAGTTCTTC. Translated, it gives CASTLSGGPGNEQFF.

The chain couples TRBV5-1 to TRBJ2-2, with D possibly TRBD2 on 7 matching bases. V was trimmed by 3 bases and J by 5 bases, leaving 26 bases between them. Germline assignment: CDR1 SGHRS and CDR2 YFSETQ. The CDR3 runs 19 residues. The CDR3, as DNA: TGCGCCAGCAGCTCTCCCCCCGAGGGGGGGCGATTCTGGACCGGGGAGCTGTTTTTT. This translates into CASSSPPEGGRFWTGELFF.

This clonotype was observed many times. This rearrangement joins TRBV27 to TRBJ1-5; 8 nucleotides match TRBD1. The CDR3 covers 14 residues. With 6 bases clipped from V and 4 bases from J, the junction kept 5 bases outside the gene matches. The germline CDR1 and CDR2 sequences are MNHEY and SMNVEV (reference sequence). Here the CDR3 reads CASSRDRLNQPQHF. CDR3 in DNA: TGTGCCAGCAGCCGGGACAGGCTAAATCAGCCCCAGCATTTT.

This clonotype has only a few counts. The chain has TRBV20-1 and TRBJ2-1, with D hard to call. Germline loops: CDR1 DFQATT, CDR2 SNEGSKA (reference sequence). Deletions cut 0 bases from V and 5 bases from J, with 11 bases between. This CDR3 is 14 amino acids long. CDR3 residues: CSARDNRLDNEQFF. Written as DNA, the CDR3 is TGCAGTGCTAGAGACAATCGCCTCGACAATGAGCAGTTCTTC.

The V gene is TRBV20-1, the J gene TRBJ2-1, with 7 bases identical to TRBD1. After removal of 2 bases from V and 6 bases from J, the junction contained 10 bases not matched to a gene. Looked up from germline, CDR1 is DFQATT and CDR2 is SNEGSKA (reference sequence). The CDR3 runs 15 residues. The CDR3 loop is CSARSAGTVFNEQFF. The DNA for the CDR3 is TGCAGTGCTAGATCGGCCGGGACAGTCTTCAATGAGCAGTTCTTC.

The chain carries TRBV20-1 and TRBJ2-7; tentatively, D is TRBD2 (7 bases). The CDR3 extends over 12 amino acids. The V gene lost 5 bases and the J gene lost 6 bases, with 14 bases spanning the gap. Germline CDR1 reads DFQATT; CDR2 reads SNEGSKA (reference sequence). CDR3 sequence reads: CSAEREGGEQYF. The CDR3 DNA reads as TGCAGTGCTGAGAGGGAGGGGGGCGAGCAGTACTTC.

The V and J genes are TRBV20-1 and TRBJ2-1; TRBD1 might be the D (6 bases). Trimming took off 3 bases at V and 2 bases at J, with 14 bases between the two ends. The CDR3 has 15 residues. Germline V gives CDR1 DFQATT, CDR2 SNEGSKA (reference sequence). CDR3 bases: TGCAGTGCTAGGAAAGCCGGGACAACCTACAATGAGCAGTTCTTC. Encoded protein: CSARKAGTTYNEQFF.

V gene TRBV9 combines with J gene TRBJ2-3; D is uncertain. The CDR3 loop spans 15 amino acids. The germline V gene encodes CDR1 SGDLS and CDR2 YYNGEE. The germline V and J ends were trimmed by 4 bases and 4 bases, with 16 bases remaining between them. The DNA of the CDR3 is TGTGCCAGCAGCAAGCTCCCCCCGGTGCCAGATACGCAGTATTTT. Translation gives CASSKLPPVPDTQYF.

This clonotype was picked up a small number of times. The chain carries TRBV20-1 and TRBJ1-2; 9 nucleotides align to TRBD1. There are 15 residues in the CDR3. Germline CDR1 is DFQATT and CDR2 is SNEGSKA (reference sequence). Germline trimming cut 1 base from V and 6 bases from J; bases unmatched to any gene: 9. CDR3 sequence: CSARVTGGHADGYTF. CDR3 coding DNA: TGCAGTGCTAGAGTAACAGGGGGCCACGCGGATGGCTACACCTTC.

This clonotype was seen more than once but under ten times. The chain is built from TRBV12-3 or TRBV12-4 and TRBJ2-3; 10 nucleotides align to TRBD2. Trimming removed 4 bases from V and 9 bases from J; junction bases left unmatched: 7. This CDR3 has 14 amino acids. CDR3 in amino acids: CASSSELAGVTQYF. The CDR3 DNA reads TGTGCCAGCAGTTCGGAGCTAGCGGGGGTGACGCAGTATTTT.

This clonotype was seen more than once but under ten times. The chain links TRBV5-1 to TRBJ2-7, with D unclear. The CDR3 length is 14 residues. Germline CDR1 reads SGHRS; CDR2 reads YFSETQ. Between the trimmed V and J ends, which lost 0 bases and 0 bases, there was a span of 7 bases. The CDR3 sequence: CASSLEWDSYEQYF. The CDR3 nucleotides read TGCGCCAGCAGCTTGGAATGGGACTCCTACGAGCAGTACTTC.

V gene TRBV10-3 combines with J gene TRBJ2-1; 8 bases are shared with TRBD1. Losses at the gene ends were 2 bases for V and 5 bases for J; bases not matched to a gene: 5. The CDR3 extends over 15 amino acids. Germline CDR1 and CDR2: ENHRY and SYGVKD. The CDR3, as DNA: TGTGCCATCAGTGAGGCGGTGACAGGGGACAATGAGCAGTTCTTC. This codes for CAISEAVTGDNEQFF.

This clonotype was detected a few times. The chain has TRBV6-2 or TRBV6-3 and TRBJ2-1; D may match TRBD1 or TRBD2 (5 bases each). Germline lookup yields CDR1 MNHEY and CDR2 SVGEGT. The CDR3 is made up of 14 amino acids. The V end was cut by 6 bases, the J end by 9 bases, with 18 bases between. The CDR3, as DNA: TGTGCCAGCAGGTCTGGACATCATGGGGGTGAGCAGTTCTTC. This translates into CASRSGHHGGEQFF.

The V call is TRBV6-1, the J call TRBJ2-6; D may be TRBD1 (6 bases). The V end was cut by 5 bases, the J end by 2 bases, with 19 bases between. CDR3 size: 18 residues. Germline CDR1 reads MNHNS; CDR2 reads SASEGT. CDR3: CASSLTYLDRTGANVLTF. For the CDR3, the DNA is TGTGCCAGCAGTCTCACTTATCTAGACAGGACTGGGGCCAACGTCCTGACTTTC.

The V gene is TRBV29-1, the J gene TRBJ1-4; D unclear. V was shortened by 4 bases and J by 8 bases, with 17 bases between the two germline ends. This CDR3 contains 14 residues. Germline CDR1 and CDR2: SQVTM and ANQGSEA. CDR3 protein: CSVAAAGSGEKLFF. Written as DNA, the CDR3 is TGCAGCGTTGCGGCGGCAGGTTCAGGAGAAAAACTGTTTTTT. Filled out from reference TRBV29-1 and TRBJ1-4, the complete variable domain reads SAVISQKPSRDICQRGTSLTIQCQVDSQVTMMFWYRQQPGQSLTLIATANQGSEATYESGFVIDKFPISRPNLTFSTLTVSNMSPEDSSIYLCSVAAAGSGEKLFFGSGTQLSVL.

The CDR3 here is CASSLTFTVSYNEQFF. For the CDR3, the DNA is TGTGCCAGCAGCTTAACGTTTACAGTCTCCTACAATGAGCAGTTCTTC. This chain links TRBV7-3 with TRBJ2-1; D uncertain. CDR3 length equals 16 residues. V gave up 0 bases and J gave up 0 bases, with 9 bases separating them. CDR1 is SGHTA and CDR2 is FQGTGA in the germline V gene.

The chain recombines TRBV15 with TRBJ1-5, with D perhaps TRBD1 (6 bases). The CDR3 is 17 amino acids. Trimming left V 0 bases short and J 8 bases short, with 20 bases between. CDR1 is LNHNV, CDR2 YYDKDF, per germline (reference sequence). CDR3 residues: CATSRDLLAGAGEPQHF. In DNA, the CDR3 is TGTGCCACCAGCAGAGATCTATTAGCAGGGGCCGGGGAGCCCCAGCATTTT.

The rearrangement uses TRBV6-5 and TRBJ2-7; D possibly corresponds to TRBD1 (7 bases). V was trimmed by 4 bases and J by 1 base, leaving 14 bases between them. The CDR3 sequence is 15 residues long. Germline values: CDR1 MNHEY, CDR2 SVGAGI. CDR3 amino acids: CASSSRQGGSYEQYF. CDR3 DNA: TGTGCCAGCAGTTCTCGACAGGGAGGATCCTACGAGCAGTACTTC.

The chain couples TRBV11-2 to TRBJ1-1; 7 bases match TRBD1. CDR1 SGHAT and CDR2 FQNNGV come from the germline V gene. V trimming: 4 bases; J trimming: 0 bases; junction bases outside the gene matches: 2. There are 14 residues in the CDR3. The CDR3 here is CASSSRGVNTEAFF. The CDR3 DNA follows: TGTGCCAGCAGCTCCAGGGGGGTGAACACTGAAGCTTTCTTT.

This clonotype was seen only a few times. J is TRBJ2-2 and V is TRBV12-3 or TRBV12-4; TRBD1 aligns across 10 bases. This CDR3 has 19 residues. Germline trimming cut 4 bases from V and 7 bases from J; bases unmatched to any gene: 18. DNA of the CDR3: TGTGCCAGCAGTTCCCGGGAGACAGGGGGCGGTCAAATATTCGGGGAGCTGTTTTTT. As protein: CASSSRETGGGQIFGELFF.

The chain uses TRBV15 and TRBJ2-7, with D unclear. The CDR3 length is 15 residues. The germline CDR1 and CDR2 sequences are LNHNV and YYDKDF (reference sequence). Trimming cost V 0 bases and J 0 bases, with 9 bases left between them. The CDR3 loop is CATSRDMLVSYEQYF. As DNA, the CDR3 is TGTGCCACCAGCAGAGATATGCTCGTCTCCTACGAGCAGTACTTC. The full variable domain, in which reference TRBV15 and TRBJ2-7 provide the parts outside the CDR3, is DAMVIQNPRYQVTQFGKPVTLSCSQTLNHNVMYWYQQKSSQAPKLLFHYYDKDFNNEADTPDNFQSRRPNTSFCFLDIRSPGLGDTAMYLCATSRDMLVSYEQYFGPGTRLTVT.

Many counts were recorded for this clonotype. This chain joins TRBV29-1 and TRBJ2-7; 7 nucleotides line up with TRBD1. This CDR3 has 11 amino acids. With 5 bases clipped from V and 4 bases from J, the junction kept 2 bases outside the gene matches. Per germline, CDR1 SQVTM and CDR2 ANQGSEA. The DNA of the CDR3 is TGCAGCGTTAACAGGGGTTACGAGCAGTACTTC. Its protein is CSVNRGYEQYF.

This chain uses TRBV7-6 with TRBJ2-3; TRBD1 agrees at 10 bases. This CDR3 region has 15 residues. Trimming at V came to 5 bases and at J to 4 bases, leaving 6 bases not matched to a gene. CDR1 and CDR2 (germline): SGHVS, FNYEAQ. The DNA of the CDR3 is TGTGCCAGCAGCCCAGGACAGGGGGAAGCAGATACGCAGTATTTT. This codes for CASSPGQGEADTQYF.

V is TRBV29-1 and J is TRBJ1-5; D perhaps matches TRBD1 (5 bases). The CDR3 extends over 12 amino acids. V lost 5 bases and J 2 bases, leaving 7 bases between the germline ends. Germline CDR1 is SQVTM and CDR2 is ANQGSEA. The CDR3 here is CSVQGGNQPQHF. CDR3 nucleotide sequence: TGCAGCGTTCAGGGAGGCAATCAGCCCCAGCATTTT.

This clonotype occurred a few times. The chain employs TRBV6-5 and TRBJ1-1, with 7 bases fitting TRBD1. Unmatched junction bases numbered 1, after V lost 2 bases and J lost 4 bases. CDR1 and CDR2 from the germline V gene are MNHEY and SVGAGI. The CDR3 is made up of 13 amino acids. CDR3 protein: CASSYQGGTEAFF. The CDR3 nucleotides read TGTGCCAGCAGTTACCAGGGGGGCACTGAAGCTTTCTTT.